These 20 T cell receptor beta chains were all obtained from the same sample, sequenced in a study of OX40 agonist ivuxolimab in advanced cancers. Assay: immunoSEQ multiplex PCR; the TCRdb copy retains only in-frame clones and omits some. The sample includes around 100,000 clones, 90% to 95% of them seen just once. The sequencing here drew on CD4+ or CD8+ T cells sorted from blood, taken in a trial of the OX40 agonist ivuxolimab. All receptors come from an adult with an advanced solid tumor such as melanoma, head and neck, liver or kidney cancer.

This clone appeared once. The CDR3 protein is CASSNIPGTGGSYSNQPQHF. CDR3 nucleotide sequence: TGTGCCAGCAGTAATATCCCCGGGACAGGGGGCTCCTATAGCAATCAGCCCCAGCATTTT. The rearrangement uses TRBV28 and TRBJ1-5; TRBD1 aligns across 12 bases. V gave up 5 bases and J gave up 0 bases; unmatched junction bases: 14. Germline CDR1 reads MDHEN; CDR2 reads SYDVKM. The CDR3 length is 20 residues.

This clone was picked up a small number of times. The CDR3 loop is CASSITGGNEQYF. CDR3 bases: TGTGCCAGCAGTATCACAGGGGGCAACGAGCAGTACTTC. The chain carries TRBV6-6 and TRBJ2-7, with 9 bases matching TRBD1. Per the germline V gene, CDR1 is MNHNY and CDR2 is SVGAGI (reference sequence). This CDR3 has 13 residues. Germline trimming cut 5 bases from V and 5 bases from J; bases unmatched to any gene: 4.

This chain links TRBV4-2 with TRBJ1-2; weak D call: TRBD1 (6 bases). The CDR3 is 16 residues long. V gave up 5 bases and J gave up 4 bases, with 20 bases separating them. CDR1 and CDR2 from the germline V gene are LGHNA and YNFKEQ. The CDR3 DNA sequence: TGTGCCAGCAGCATCCTCGACGGGGGGCCAGGCTATGGCTACACCTTC. Its protein is CASSILDGGPGYGYTF.

This rearrangement joins TRBV21-1 to TRBJ2-7; the table's D call, TRBD1, has no DNA check behind it. TRBV21-1 is a documented pseudogene. The CDR3 loop spans 13 amino acids. The CDR3 spells CARPGQVPYEQYF. The CDR3 DNA follows: TGTGCCAGACCGGGACAGGTTCCCTACGAGCAGTACTTC.

V and J are TRBV30 and TRBJ1-1; 9 nucleotides align to TRBD1. This CDR3 is 15 amino acids long. J was trimmed by 6 bases and V by 0 bases; bases with no gene match: 8. Germline CDR1 GTSNPN, CDR2 SVGIG (reference sequence). DNA of the CDR3: TGTGCCTGGAGTGTGGGGACAGGGTCTATGTCTGAAGCTTTCTTT. It codes for CAWSVGTGSMSEAFF.

This chain uses TRBV19 with TRBJ2-5; D is ambiguous. The CDR3 has 15 residues. CDR1 and CDR2 (germline): LNHDA, SQIVND (reference sequence). V lost 1 base and J lost 1, with 10 bases in between. CDR3 in amino acids: CASSIVLGSQETQYF. In DNA form, the CDR3 reads TGTGCCAGTAGTATAGTCTTAGGATCCCAAGAGACCCAGTACTTC.

V gene TRBV7-9 combines with J gene TRBJ2-1; 10 nucleotides agree with TRBD2. Germline lookup yields CDR1 SEHNR and CDR2 FQNEAQ (reference sequence). The CDR3 spans 16 residues. V dropped 3 bases and J dropped 0; count of bases not matched to a gene: 2. Written as DNA, the CDR3 is TGTGCCAGCAGCTTTGCTAGCGGGAGCTCCTACAATGAGCAGTTCTTC. Amino acids: CASSFASGSSYNEQFF.

The genes are TRBV5-1 and TRBJ2-2; 10 nucleotides align to TRBD2. V shed 4 bases and J 3 bases; nucleotides not matched to a gene: 6. CDR3 length equals 16 residues. Germline V lookup: CDR1 SGHRS, CDR2 YFSETQ. CDR3 residues: CASSPSGRAYTGELFF. Here the CDR3 DNA reads TGCGCCAGCAGCCCGAGCGGGAGGGCCTACACCGGGGAGCTGTTTTTT. The full variable domain, with the rest looked up from reference TRBV5-1 and TRBJ2-2, is KAGVTQTPRYLIKTRGQQVTLSCSPISGHRSVSWYQQTPGQGLQFLFEYFSETQRNKGNFPGRFSGRQFSNSRSEMNVSTLELGDSALYLCASSPSGRAYTGELFFGEGSRLTVL.

The gene calls are TRBV27 and TRBJ2-1; 10 bases are shared with TRBD2. Germline lookup yields CDR1 MNHEY and CDR2 SMNVEV (reference sequence). This CDR3 is 14 amino acids long. J was trimmed by 4 bases and V by 5 bases; bases with no gene match: 2. The CDR3 region is CASSTSGKYNEQFF. The CDR3 region has the DNA TGTGCCAGCAGTACTAGCGGGAAATACAATGAGCAGTTCTTC.

This chain links TRBV6-1 with TRBJ2-5, with TRBD1 matching 8 bases. Germline V CDR1 and CDR2: MNHNS, SASEGT. The CDR3 runs 15 residues. J lost 6 bases, V lost 6 bases, and 12 bases had no gene match. Here the CDR3 DNA reads TGTGCCAGCAGAGGAACCCAGGGGGCGGGGAAGACCCAGTACTTC. Protein sequence: CASRGTQGAGKTQYF.

The rearrangement uses TRBV7-2 and TRBJ2-1; tentatively, D is TRBD2 (6 bases). The CDR3 covers 15 residues. Germline assignment: CDR1 SGHTA and CDR2 FQGNSA. V was trimmed by 5 bases and J by 0 bases, leaving 11 bases between them. The CDR3 protein is CASSPGESSYNEQFF. The CDR3 DNA reads TGTGCCAGCAGCCCGGGGGAAAGCTCCTACAATGAGCAGTTCTTC.

This chain links TRBV27 with TRBJ1-3, with D perhaps matching TRBD1 (6 bases). V was pared by 5 bases and J by 2 bases, with 16 bases between. This CDR3 has 16 amino acids. Germline CDR1 MNHEY, CDR2 SMNVEV (reference sequence). CDR3 DNA sequence: TGTGCCAGCAGTCCAGGAGGAGCAGGGGCTGGAAACACCATATATTTT. This encodes CASSPGGAGAGNTIYF.

The gene calls are TRBV7-6 and TRBJ2-6, with TRBD1 as a possible D gene (6 bases). Germline CDR1 SGHVS, CDR2 FNYEAQ. V lost 3 bases and J lost 0, with 12 bases in between. The CDR3 runs to 17 residues. CDR3 DNA sequence: TGTGCCAGCAGCTTCAGGACAGTTGACTCTGGGGCCAACGTCCTGACTTTC. Its translation: CASSFRTVDSGANVLTF.

The V and J genes are TRBV5-1 and TRBJ1-3; perhaps TRBD1 as D (6 bases). CDR1 is SGHRS, CDR2 YFSETQ, per germline. The V and J ends lost 0 bases and 14 bases respectively, with 9 bases between them. CDR3 length: 11 amino acids. CDR3 amino acids: CASSLGTALYF. The CDR3 region has the DNA TGCGCCAGCAGCTTGGGGACAGCACTATATTTT.

This sequence joins TRBV6-5 and TRBJ1-2, with TRBD1 matching over 8 bases. CDR1 and CDR2 (germline): MNHEY, SVGAGI. The CDR3 consists of 12 residues. V lost 7 bases and J lost 5; bases outside the gene matches: 3. The CDR3 is CASTDRGYGYTF. As DNA, the CDR3 is TGTGCCAGCACCGACAGGGGATATGGCTACACCTTC.

The rearrangement links TRBV7-9 to TRBJ1-2, with D unclear. This CDR3 contains 16 residues. V was shortened by 0 bases and J by 2 bases, with 13 bases between the two germline ends. Per the germline V gene, CDR1 is SEHNR and CDR2 is FQNEAQ (reference sequence). CDR3 in DNA: TGTGCCAGCAGCTTAGCCAGGTCCCTAGGCAACTATGGCTACACCTTC. Protein sequence: CASSLARSLGNYGYTF.

This clone has just one count. This rearrangement joins TRBV28 to TRBJ2-1, with D perhaps matching TRBD1 or TRBD2 (5 bases each). V was pared by 7 bases and J by 4 bases, with 11 bases between. The germline V gene has CDR1 MDHEN and CDR2 SYDVKM. This CDR3 has 13 residues. This CDR3 reads CASTPGLYNEQFF. The CDR3 nucleotides read TGTGCCAGCACCCCGGGGCTTTACAATGAGCAGTTCTTC.

The V gene is TRBV7-6, the J gene TRBJ2-1, with 12 nucleotides matching TRBD2. The CDR3 is made up of 18 amino acids. The germline V gene has CDR1 SGHVS and CDR2 FNYEAQ. V was clipped by 1 base and J by 4 bases; unmatched bases: 8. The CDR3: CASSLVLPTSGSYNEQFF. DNA for the CDR3: TGTGCCAGCAGCTTAGTTTTACCGACTAGCGGGAGTTACAATGAGCAGTTCTTC.

The chain employs TRBV6-5 and TRBJ1-3; the D is unclear. The germline V gene has CDR1 MNHEY and CDR2 SVGAGI. Trimming removed 4 bases at V and 0 bases at J, with 10 bases between. CDR3 size: 15 residues. The CDR3 nucleotides are TGTGCCAGCAGTTTCTCAGGAACCTCTGGAAACACCATATATTTT. Residues: CASSFSGTSGNTIYF.

Only a few counts were recorded for this clone. The genes are TRBV15 and TRBJ2-7, with unresolved D. CDR1 and CDR2 (germline): LNHNV, YYDKDF (reference sequence). V was shortened by 3 bases and J by 0 bases, with 9 bases between the two germline ends. There are 14 residues in the CDR3. Written as DNA, the CDR3 is TGTGCCACCAGCAGGTCAGTAGGCTCCTACGAGCAGTACTTC. It is translated as CATSRSVGSYEQYF.